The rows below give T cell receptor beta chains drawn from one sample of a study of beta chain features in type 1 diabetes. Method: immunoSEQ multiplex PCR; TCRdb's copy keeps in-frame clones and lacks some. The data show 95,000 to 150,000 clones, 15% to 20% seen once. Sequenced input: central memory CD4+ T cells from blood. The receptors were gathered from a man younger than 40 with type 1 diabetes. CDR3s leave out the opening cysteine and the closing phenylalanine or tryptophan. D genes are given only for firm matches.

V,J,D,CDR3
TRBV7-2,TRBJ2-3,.,ASSFAPLGGTDTQY
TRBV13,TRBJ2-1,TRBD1,ASSPPGQGVYGEQF
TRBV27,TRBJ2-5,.,ASSFSFIAAEETQY
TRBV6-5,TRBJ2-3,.,ASSYTSSRNTDTQY
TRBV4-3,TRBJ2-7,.,ASSRNLGQPSYEQY
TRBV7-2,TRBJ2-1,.,ASSLASGNSYNEQF
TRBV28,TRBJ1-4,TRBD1,ASSPQGQGEEKLF
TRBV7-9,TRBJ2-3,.,ASGGTDTQY
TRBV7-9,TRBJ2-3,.,ASSPLLDTQY
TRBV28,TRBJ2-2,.,ASSDAGTAQIGELF
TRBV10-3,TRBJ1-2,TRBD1,AISESWDRGNYGYT
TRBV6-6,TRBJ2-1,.,ASRPPVNEQF
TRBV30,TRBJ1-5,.,AWNQLFGNQPQH
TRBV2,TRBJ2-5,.,ASSISRETQY
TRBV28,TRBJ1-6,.,ASSLFSGSYNSPLH
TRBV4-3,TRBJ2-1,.,ASSQDYRTAEQF
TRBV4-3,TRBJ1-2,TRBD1,ASSQDTGTGGSIYGYT
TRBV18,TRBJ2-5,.,ASSPVNTQETQY
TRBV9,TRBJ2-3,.,ASSVQGISTDTQY
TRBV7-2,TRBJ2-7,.,ASSPAGGAYEQY
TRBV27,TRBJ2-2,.,ASSPQGAGELF
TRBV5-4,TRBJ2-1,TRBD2,ASSQDLSGGRRSEQF
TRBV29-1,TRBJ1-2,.,SVGEGYGYT
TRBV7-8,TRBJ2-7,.,ASSPHDGEQY
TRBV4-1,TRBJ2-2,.,ASSQPPGSNTGELF
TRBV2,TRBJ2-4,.,ASTAQYRKAKNIQY
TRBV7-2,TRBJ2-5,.,ASSRMTGQETQY
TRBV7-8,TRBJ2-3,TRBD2,ASSSRLAGALTDTQY
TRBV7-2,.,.,ASSFSGPSYEQY
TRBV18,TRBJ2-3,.,ASSPRGESTDTQY
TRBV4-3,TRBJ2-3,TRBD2,ASSQASGGQPDTQY
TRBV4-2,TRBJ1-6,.,ASSRELNSPLH
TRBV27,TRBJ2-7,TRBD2,ASSSRPGLAGKSVPYEQY
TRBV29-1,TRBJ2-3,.,SVGGGTDTQY
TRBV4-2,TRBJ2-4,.,ASSQPGAKNIQY
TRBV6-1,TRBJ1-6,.,ASMMDPNSPLH
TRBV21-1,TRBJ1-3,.,ASSKSVTASGNTIY
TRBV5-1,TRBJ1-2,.,ASSLDDNYGYT
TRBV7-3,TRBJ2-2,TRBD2,ASSLTPSGGELF
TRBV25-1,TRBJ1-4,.,ASSEMGVVKEKLF
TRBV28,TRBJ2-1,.,ASSLQHNEQF
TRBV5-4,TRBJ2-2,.,ASSLGQNTGELF
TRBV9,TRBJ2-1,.,ASSALGGSYNEQF
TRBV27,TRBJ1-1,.,ASSSSTDYFTEAF
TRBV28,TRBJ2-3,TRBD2,ASRSGGTDTQY
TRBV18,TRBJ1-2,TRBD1,ASSPTTGTNYGYT
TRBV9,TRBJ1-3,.,ASSVEGVGNTIY
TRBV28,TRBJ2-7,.,ASRASYYEQY
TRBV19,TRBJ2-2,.,ASSLGRQNTGELF
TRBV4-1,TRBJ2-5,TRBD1,ASSQDGTGDVETQY
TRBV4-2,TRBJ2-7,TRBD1,ASSQDLTGGTRSYEQY
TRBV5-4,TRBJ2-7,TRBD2,ASSSPGLATYEQY
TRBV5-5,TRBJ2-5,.,ASSLASTETQY
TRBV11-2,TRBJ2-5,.,ASSLVASQETQY
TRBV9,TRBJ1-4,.,ASSVGQAPEKLF